This T cell receptor beta chain was sequenced for a study of STAT3 mutations in large granular lymphocyte leukemia (dated by TCRdb to between 2018 and 2021). Broadly, across the study: Canonical activating STAT3 mutations were detected in roughly half of the longitudinally sequenced T-LGLL patients. Over half of the T-LGLL patients were given one or more immunosuppressive therapy regimens, and approximately 40% of those treated had a hematologic response. Serial deep sequencing of TCRbeta CDR3 and STAT3 was performed in patients with T-cell large granular lymphocyte leukemia to reconstruct clonal hierarchy and dynamics. From an initial cohort of some 210 LGL patients, roughly 19 representative T-LGLL cases were chosen for longitudinal sequencing of TCRbeta and STAT3. Two patients with natural killer LGL leukemia were also sequenced longitudinally as controls within the study. For each patient, sequencing was performed at an average of approximately 4 time points, with a range of 2 to 8 samplings.

To note about this clone: Its cognate antigen has yet to be identified. Base quality data are lacking; no much larger clone is found one base away.

Overall results and qualifications from the work: At least one immunodominant TCRbeta clonotype was identified in every T-LGLL patient, and multiple immunodominant subclonotypes were identified in about half of the T-LGLL patients. TCR clonotype switching after therapy was observed in about 35% of the 18 patients, and all newly emerging clones were found to be STAT3 wild type. Persisting codominant clonotypes in some patients meant a small but highly pathogenic clone may have been missed. Dominant TCR clone burden was found to exceed STAT3 mutant burden in several patients, suggesting that STAT3 mutation arose secondarily within a pre-expanded clone. Linking therapy response to changes in TCR clonal burden was complicated by variable intervals between samplings and by differing treatment regimens. Because no samples were available when a clone first appeared, clonal expansion had to be inferred from samplings taken at other points.

DNA was extracted from blood mononuclear cells, with the same DNA used for both TCR and STAT3 sequencing. An Illumina MiSeq was used to sequence the TCRbeta libraries, yielding an average of about 41,000 productive templates per sample. Using multiplex PCR amplification, the immunoSEQ assay generated the TCRbeta CDR3 libraries. The authors processed their data as follows. Following a previously defined approach, repertoire diversity was calculated, and values close to 0 point to extremely monoclonal samples. TCRdb limited this immuneACCESS table to in-frame rearrangements with V and J called. A share of clones is missing; checked studies link under half to unresolved V genes, and the rest is unexplained. V and J calls and clone size are copied from that table; D and trimming were computed from the DNA. The sample table lists around 8,500 clones, approximately 91% of them with a count of one. Together, the top ten hold roughly 77% of the sample.

The CDR3 has 15 amino acids, counting the end cysteine and phenylalanine. Kept here is only the CDR3 DNA, which spans 45 bases and is read in frame from base 1. CDR1 and CDR2 were assigned from the germline V gene as KGHSH and LQKENI. V was cut back by 3 bases and J by 9 bases, leaving a gap of 15 bases between them. The sample consisted of peripheral blood mononuclear cells. The source is a man older than 75 with T-cell large granular lymphocyte leukemia. Some clones in this sample may be carry-over from other donors' samples. The age is the age at diagnosis. The rearranged segments are TRBV18 and TRBJ1-6; no D gene can be assigned with confidence. CDR3 region: CASSPGRGVGSPLHF. The DNA sequence follows: TGTGCCAGCTCACCCGGGCGCGGTGTTGGTTCACCCCTCCACTTT.